These T cell receptor beta chains were read from a single sample in a study of cytomegalovirus exposure and HLA in healthy donors. This table comes from immunoSEQ multiplex PCR, and its TCRdb copy is limited to in-frame clones, with some not included. This sample yields 64,000 or so clones, of which over 60% are seen a single time; 7.5% to 8% belongs to the top ten. What was sequenced was PBMCs. Receptors originate from a man aged 40-49 years in good health and CMV-seropositive. The CDR3 runs from the conserved cysteine through the conserved F or W. A D gene is named only where the DNA matches it firmly. For some rows the clone size is stated as once, few or many, or as a class when expanded; others skip it.

d_call	v_call	cdr3_length	clone_size	j_call	cdr3_nt	cdr3_aa
NA	TRBV6-5	15	many	TRBJ1-3	TGTGCCAGCAGCCAATCGATGAGCTCTGGAAACACCATATATTTT	CASSQSMSSGNTIYF
NA	TRBV11-2	15	NA	TRBJ1-4	TGTGCCAGCAGCTTCGGGGATGGTCGGATCGAAAAACTGTTTTTT	CASSFGDGRIEKLFF
NA	TRBV27	14	NA	TRBJ1-1	TGTGCCAGCATCGGTTGGGGAGAGAACACTGAAGCTTTCTTT	CASIGWGENTEAFF
NA	TRBV2	15	NA	TRBJ2-2	TGTGCCAGCAGTCGGGAAGTTGCGAACACCGGGGAGCTGTTTTTT	CASSREVANTGELFF
TRBD2	TRBV6-5	14	NA	TRBJ2-7	TGTGCCAGCAGTTCCACGACTAGCGACTACGAGCAGTACTTC	CASSSTTSDYEQYF
TRBD1	TRBV28	16	NA	TRBJ1-2	TGTGCCAGCAGTTCCCCCGGGACAGGCTATAACTATGGCTACACCTTC	CASSSPGTGYNYGYTF
TRBD2	TRBV4-1	16	NA	TRBJ2-2	TGCGCCAGCAGCCAAGAAGGGCTAGCGGGAGCCGGGGAGCTGTTTTTT	CASSQEGLAGAGELFF
TRBD1	TRBV18	15	NA	TRBJ1-1	TGTGCCAGCTCACCGGGGGACAGGGGGCACACTGAAGCTTTCTTT	CASSPGDRGHTEAFF
TRBD1	TRBV4-3	16	NA	TRBJ1-1	TGCGCCAGCAGCCAAGGACTGACAGGGGGGTTCGCTGAAGCTTTCTTT	CASSQGLTGGFAEAFF
NA	TRBV29-1	14	NA	TRBJ2-7	TGCAGCGTCGTTTTCAGGGGAACAATCGACGAGCAGTACTTC	CSVVFRGTIDEQYF
TRBD2	TRBV7-2	14	few	TRBJ2-3	TGTGCCAGCAGCTCCGGACTAGCGGCGGCTACGCAGTATTTT	CASSSGLAAATQYF
TRBD1	TRBV19	13	NA	TRBJ1-1	TGTGCCAGTAGTCTAACCGGGACAGGGGGCCCTTTCTTT	CASSLTGTGGPFF
TRBD2	TRBV19	13	NA	TRBJ2-3	TGTGCCAGTAGTATCGCGGGGGCAGATACGCAGTATTTT	CASSIAGADTQYF
NA	TRBV28	14	few	TRBJ1-5	TGTGCCAGCATTGAGAAGTATAGCAATCAGCCCCAGCATTTT	CASIEKYSNQPQHF